This TCR beta chain was captured in a study of cytomegalovirus exposure and HLA in healthy donors. At the level of the study: It was reported in a later analysis that the same platform had been used for the 100 to 150 validation repertoires as for the 550 to 750 first-cohort repertoires. Points from the study as a whole: The study put 160 or so TCR beta chains on its list as cytomegalovirus-associated.

Concerning this clone: Its target is unknown.

This CDR3 has 15 residues. Germline CDR1 is LNHNV and CDR2 is YYDKDF (reference sequence). The ends lost 1 base at V and 9 bases at J; junction bases unmatched: 6. The donors were part of the validation cohort of roughly 130 subjects. That cohort was separate from the first cohort, which comprised several hundred subjects. Here immunoSEQ multiplex PCR was the method, and the copy in TCRdb shows in-frame clones only, minus some. This sample has approximately 160,000 clones, with 75% to 90% found just once. Sequencing input: PBMCs. The V gene is TRBV15, the J gene TRBJ2-7; TRBD2 aligns across 13 bases. The source is a woman aged 18-29 years in good health and CMV-seronegative. This chain's CDR3 is CATSRVLAGGPTQYF. Written as DNA, the CDR3 is TGTGCCACCAGCAGAGTACTAGCGGGAGGGCCGACGCAGTACTTC.